This record concerns one T cell receptor (beta chain) sequence. This clonotype occurred a few times. The target of this receptor is not known. Base qualities are not provided; no much larger clone lies one nucleotide away. Every donor in the study was a healthy Caucasian. Miltenyi CD45RO+ enrichment and human naive T-cell isolation kits were used to isolate memory (CD45RO+) and naive T cells from PBMC. The CDR3 runs 15 residues from the cysteine to the phenylalanine. The kept DNA is CDR3 alone, 45 bases in frame from the first base. The germline V end is reduced by 5 bases and the J end by 3 bases; junction bases left unmatched: 8. The germline V gene (reference sequence) sets CDR1 to LGHDT and CDR2 to YNNKEL. Libraries came from 5' RACE. Reads for this sample came from an Illumina HiSeq 2000. Template switching introduced a universal primer binding site; the final cDNA contained a unique molecular identifier, enabling accurate counting of TCR cDNA molecules. Specific primers in the conserved constant-segment region were used to synthesize first-strand cDNA for the TCR alpha and beta chains. To control for contamination, each cDNA library was double barcoded with a SMART-Mk sample barcode plus Illumina barcodes. TruSeq adapter sequences along with Illumina sample barcodes were introduced in two successive PCR steps. TCR alpha and beta cDNA libraries were sequenced on the Illumina HiSeq platform with custom primers. The study's own analysis went as follows. MiGEC was used to process raw reads and extract unique molecular identifiers, and MiXCR was used to find CDR3 positions. Recombination models were inferred per individual with the repgenHMM and IGoR tools using an EM algorithm. Shared clonotype analysis was performed with the tcR package in R, normalizing sharing by the product of cloneset sizes. To study raw recombination without the effects of thymic and clonal selection, out-of-frame nonproductive sequences were analyzed. TCRdb reprocessed the public reads (quality trimming at Q25 with fastp, clone calling with MiXCR) and kept in-frame beta chains. Entries that share a CDR3 protein sequence are merged under the most common genes and DNA. The V and J calls come from TCRdb's annotation, not from the publication. Recorded for this sample are a few hundred thousand distinct CDR3 sequences; over 9.5% of them occurred a single time. The ten largest clones add up to about a tenth of the sample.

The entry originates in a study of identical twins (dated by TCRdb to 2016 to 2017). As for the study more broadly: The study deep-sequenced TCR alpha and beta repertoires from monozygotic twins, unrelated adults of various ages and cord blood to test whether fetal clonotypes persist. Replicate twin experiments were performed at different times using different library preparation protocols to rule out contamination.

General study outcomes and caveats: Zero-insertion analyses could be partly confounded by invariant T cells such as MAIT and iNKT, although diverse VJ usage argued against such confounding for most clonotypes. Excess twin sharing in beta out-of-frame sequences was weaker because fewer shared sequences lowered the signal-to-noise ratio. Compared with coincidental sharing between unrelated individuals, out-of-frame TCR alpha sequences shared between twins had an excess of sequences with low generation probability. Conclusions relied on cross-sectional statistical analysis, since the same donors could not be followed over many years. In monozygotic twins, out-of-frame TCR alpha sharing was systematically underestimated by recombination models, although the models agreed with sharing between unrelated individuals. Fewer insertions were carried by abundant cord blood beta clonotypes, a similar but weaker trend appeared in young adult naive repertoires, and no such trend appeared in memory repertoires.

Recombination joined TRBV3-1 with TRBJ1-2, and TRBD1 aligns with 8 junction nucleotides. Sequencing was carried out using memory T cells sorted from blood. The cell subset or site label, read with the paper, signifies: CD45RO+ enriched T cells. This TCR came from a man in his forties or fifties in good health. The nucleotide sequence is TGTGCCAGCAGCAATCCGGGACAGGCCCACTATGGCTACACCTTC. Translated, this is CASSNPGQAHYGYTF. The CDR3, completed at both ends by the reference TRBV3-1 and TRBJ1-2 genes, gives the full variable domain DTAVSQTPKYLVTQMGNDKSIKCEQNLGHDTMYWYKQDSKKFLKIMFSYNNKELIINETVPNRFSPKSPDKAHLNLHINSLELGDSAVYFCASSNPGQAHYGYTFGSGTRLTVV.